This entry lists 25 T cell receptor beta chains sequenced from one sample in a study of T cells after yellow fever vaccination. TCRdb ran MiXCR on the 5' RACE reads and lists one entry per CDR3 protein. The data show 200,000 to 300,000 distinct CDR3 sequences, more than 3.5% seen once. The source was PBMCs, collected 15 days after the yellow fever booster vaccination. These receptors were taken from a man aged 18-30 years who received the YFV17D yellow fever vaccine.

This clonotype was found many times. The chain recombines TRBV5-4 with TRBJ1-5, with 9 bases lining up with TRBD1. CDR1 SGHNT and CDR2 YYREEE come from the germline V gene (reference sequence). The CDR3 has 15 amino acids. J lost 5 bases, V lost 4 bases, and 7 bases had no gene match. CDR3 in DNA: TGTGCCAGCAGCAGGGGACAGGGTGAGGATCAGCCCCAGCATTTT. Amino acids: CASSRGQGEDQPQHF.

This clonotype was seen ten or more times. The chain employs TRBV6-5 and TRBJ2-1; D perhaps matches TRBD2 (6 bases). The ends were cut back, 2 bases at V and 0 bases at J, with 14 bases in the middle. Germline CDR1 is MNHEY and CDR2 is SVGAGI. The CDR3 is made up of 17 amino acids. CDR3 amino acids: CASSYLGRGSSYNEQFF. Written as DNA, the CDR3 is TGTGCCAGCAGTTACCTCGGCCGGGGGAGCTCCTACAATGAGCAGTTCTTC.

The chain combines TRBV12-3 or TRBV12-4 with TRBJ2-6, with 9 positions matching TRBD1. The ends lost 4 bases at V and 8 bases at J; junction bases unmatched: 9. This CDR3 is built from 16 residues. CDR3 sequence reads: CASSSGQGMGTNVLTF. Written as DNA, the CDR3 is TGTGCCAGCAGTTCCGGACAGGGGATGGGAACCAACGTCCTGACTTTC.

The count of this clonotype is one. The chain employs TRBV12-3 or TRBV12-4 and TRBJ2-7; D remains ambiguous. V was cut by 6 bases and J by 6 bases, with 15 bases left in between. The CDR3 consists of 13 residues. The CDR3 DNA reads TGTGCCAGCAGCCCTCAGCAGGATCGCGAGCAGTACTTC. This sequence encodes CASSPQQDREQYF.

This clonotype was seen many times. V and J are TRBV27 and TRBJ2-3; 9 nucleotides agree with TRBD1. Per the germline V gene, CDR1 is MNHEY and CDR2 is SMNVEV (reference sequence). CDR3 length: 16 amino acids. After removal of 5 bases from V and 3 bases from J, the junction contained 9 bases not matched to a gene. CDR3 loop: CASSTRWDRETDTQYF. CDR3 sequence (DNA): TGTGCCAGCAGTACAAGGTGGGACAGGGAGACAGATACGCAGTATTTT.

Many counts were recorded for this clonotype. The rearrangement uses TRBV7-2 and TRBJ2-2, with D unclear. Germline loops: CDR1 SGHTA, CDR2 FQGNSA. This CDR3 region has 13 residues. V was cut by 5 bases and J by 0 bases, with 4 bases left in between. CDR3 nucleotides: TGTGCCAGCAGCACTTCGAACACCGGGGAGCTGTTTTTT. Translated, it gives CASSTSNTGELFF.

In this sample, this clonotype turned up many times. This chain links TRBV20-1 with TRBJ2-6; perhaps TRBD1 as D (6 bases). The germline gives CDR1 DFQATT, CDR2 SNEGSKA (reference sequence). This CDR3 region has 15 residues. Deletions cut 4 bases from V and 0 bases from J, with 10 bases between. The CDR3 here is CSAKGQSSGANVLTF. CDR3 bases: TGCAGTGCTAAAGGACAGTCCTCTGGGGCCAACGTCCTGACTTTC.

Many counts were recorded for this clonotype. The genes are TRBV6-1 and TRBJ1-5, with unresolved D. The V gene's germline CDR1 is MNHNS and CDR2 SASEGT. The V end was cut by 2 bases, the J end by 5 bases, with 10 bases between. CDR3 length: 14 amino acids. In DNA form, the CDR3 reads TGTGCCAGCAGTGAATGGGGTGTATATCAGCCCCAGCATTTT. Protein sequence: CASSEWGVYQPQHF.

This clonotype showed up many times. The chain carries TRBV20-1 and TRBJ2-3; 7 bases line up with TRBD2. The germline CDR1 and CDR2 sequences are DFQATT and SNEGSKA (reference sequence). The CDR3 loop spans 18 amino acids. Unmatched junction bases numbered 16, after V lost 3 bases and J lost 1 base. CDR3 sequence: CSASIPRGSRGGTDTQYF. For the CDR3, the DNA is TGCAGTGCTAGTATCCCACGGGGGAGCCGGGGGGGCACAGATACGCAGTATTTT.

This clonotype occurred many times. The genes are TRBV7-2 and TRBJ1-4, with D possibly matching TRBD1 (5 bases). This CDR3 is built from 15 residues. Trimming took 1 base from V and 0 from J, leaving 6 bases between them. Per the germline V gene, CDR1 is SGHTA and CDR2 is FQGNSA. CDR3 protein: CASSLVRATNEKLFF. The CDR3 DNA sequence: TGTGCCAGCAGCTTAGTCAGGGCAACTAATGAAAAACTGTTTTTT.

Notes on this clonotype: This clone may be a read error of a much larger clone one base away. The chain employs TRBV5-1 and TRBJ2-1; 7 bases are shared with TRBD1. The CDR3 is made up of 14 amino acids. Germline V lookup: CDR1 SGHRS, CDR2 YFSETQ. CDR3 sequence: CASSRDRASNEHFF. CDR3 nucleotide sequence: TGCGCCAGCAGCCGGGACAGAGCATCAAATGAGCATTTCTTC. The full variable domain, completed using reference TRBV5-1 and TRBJ2-1, is KAGVTQTPRYLIKTRGQQVTLSCSPISGHRSVSWYQQTPGQGLQFLFEYFSETQRNKGNFPGRFSGRQFSNSRSEMNVSTLELGDSALYLCASSRDRASNEHFFGPGTRLTVL.

This clonotype was seen repeatedly, ten times or more. V is TRBV4-2 and J is TRBJ1-5; D not resolved. V was shortened by 0 bases and J by 4 bases, with 4 bases between the two germline ends. Looked up from germline, CDR1 is LGHNA and CDR2 is YNFKEQ. The length of the CDR3 is 13 residues. In DNA form, the CDR3 reads TGTGCCAGCAGCCAAGATTGGAATCAGCCCCAGCATTTT. It encodes CASSQDWNQPQHF.

There are many counts of this clonotype. V and J are TRBV4-1 and TRBJ2-5; D remains unclear. The CDR3 has 14 amino acids. Germline V gene lookup returns CDR1 MGHRA and CDR2 YSYEKL. Trimming cost V 1 base and J 5 bases, with 11 bases left between them. CDR3 DNA sequence: TGCGCCAGCAGCCAAGTAAAGTATCGGGAGACCCAGTACTTC. The encoded protein is CASSQVKYRETQYF.

This clonotype was detected many times. The V and J genes are TRBV10-2 and TRBJ2-2; D might be TRBD2 (6 bases). The CDR3 covers 14 residues. Germline CDR1 WSHSY, CDR2 SAAADI. Trimming took off 9 bases at V and 0 bases at J, with 11 bases between the two ends. The DNA for the CDR3 is TGCGCCAGTAGACGGGGGACGAACACCGGGGAGCTGTTTTTT. As protein: CASRRGTNTGELFF.

The table lists this clonotype with a few counts. J is TRBJ2-2 and V is TRBV11-3; 8 bases agree with TRBD1. This CDR3 comprises 16 residues. CDR1 SGHNT and CDR2 YENEEA come from the germline V gene. Losses at the gene ends were 5 bases for V and 3 bases for J; bases not matched to a gene: 8. CDR3 residues: CASSLRRTGYTGELFF. CDR3 nucleotide sequence: TGTGCCAGCAGCCTAAGGAGGACAGGGTACACCGGGGAGCTGTTTTTT.

This clonotype was observed many times. This chain links TRBV20-1 with TRBJ1-4; TRBD1 is a possible D gene (6 bases). V lost 5 bases to trimming and J lost 8 bases, with 18 bases between them. The CDR3 length is 14 residues. CDR1 DFQATT and CDR2 SNEGSKA come from the germline V gene (reference sequence). The CDR3: CSAGPRGAREKLFF. The CDR3 DNA is TGCAGTGCTGGGCCTCGGGGGGCACGAGAAAAACTGTTTTTT.

This clonotype was observed at least ten times. The chain joins TRBV20-1 to TRBJ2-3; possible D gene TRBD1, 5 bases. Germline V gene sequence: CDR1 DFQATT, CDR2 SNEGSKA (reference sequence). This CDR3 has 15 residues. Trimming cost V 5 bases and J 0 bases, with 15 bases left between them. The CDR3 sequence is CSAPIWGASTDTQYF. In nucleotides, the CDR3 is TGCAGTGCTCCTATTTGGGGCGCGAGCACAGATACGCAGTATTTT.

This clonotype has just a few counts. This chain links TRBV7-8 with TRBJ1-5, with D possibly matching TRBD1 (6 bases). The CDR3 totals 16 residues. V gave up 3 bases and J gave up 6 bases, with 18 bases separating them. The germline CDR1 and CDR2 sequences are SGHVS and FQNEAQ. The CDR3 sequence: CASSLGGGHGGQPQHF. The DNA for the CDR3 is TGTGCCAGCAGCTTGGGTGGGGGACACGGGGGTCAGCCCCAGCATTTT. The complete variable domain, with remaining parts taken from reference TRBV7-8 and TRBJ1-5, reads GAGVSQSPRYKVAKRGQDVALRCDPISGHVSLFWYQQALGQGPEFLTYFQNEAQLDKSGLPSDRFFAERPEGSVSTLKIQRTQQEDSAVYLCASSLGGGHGGQPQHFGDGTRLSIL.

Ten or more counts support this clonotype. The V and J genes are TRBV3-1 and TRBJ1-6; 10 bases are shared with TRBD1. This CDR3 is built from 17 residues. The germline V gene has CDR1 LGHDT and CDR2 YNNKEL (reference sequence). With V trimmed by 1 base and J by 10 bases, 10 bases remained unmatched. The CDR3 nucleotides read TGTGCCAGCAGCCAAGGGACGGGACAGGGGTTCGGGTCACCCCTCCACTTT. Its protein is CASSQGTGQGFGSPLHF.

Many counts were recorded for this clonotype. The V gene is TRBV5-1, the J gene TRBJ2-5; D might be TRBD2 (6 bases). V lost 0 bases, J lost 1 base, and 16 bases lay in between. CDR1 is SGHRS and CDR2 is YFSETQ in the germline V gene. This CDR3 contains 17 residues. The CDR3 loop is CASSLVGGSLFQETQYF. In nucleotides, the CDR3 is TGCGCCAGCAGCTTGGTCGGAGGGAGCCTGTTCCAAGAGACCCAGTACTTC.

This clonotype was seen repeatedly, ten times or more. The chain is built from TRBV15 and TRBJ2-6; tentative D call: TRBD1 (5 bases). The germline CDR1 and CDR2 sequences are LNHNV and YYDKDF (reference sequence). V lost 0 bases and J 0 bases, leaving 6 bases between the germline ends. The CDR3 is 16 amino acids. The chain's CDR3 is CATSRDRGSGANVLTF. The CDR3, as DNA: TGTGCCACCAGCAGAGATAGGGGCTCTGGGGCCAACGTCCTGACTTTC.

At least ten counts were recorded for this clonotype. The chain employs TRBV27 and TRBJ1-5, with a tentative D call TRBD1 (5 bases). Germline lookup yields CDR1 MNHEY and CDR2 SMNVEV (reference sequence). The CDR3 has 15 residues. The V end was cut by 5 bases, the J end by 5 bases, with 16 bases between. CDR3 sequence: CASSPIRERDQPQHF. CDR3 nucleotides: TGTGCCAGCAGTCCGATCAGGGAACGGGATCAGCCCCAGCATTTT.

This clonotype has at least ten counts. The gene calls are TRBV6-5 and TRBJ2-5; no clear D. The CDR3 is 14 amino acids. The germline CDR1 and CDR2 sequences are MNHEY and SVGAGI. Trimming cost V 0 bases and J 2 bases, with 7 bases left between them. For the CDR3, the DNA is TGTGCCAGCAGTTACTCGGCCTCACAAGAGACCCAGTACTTC. It translates to CASSYSASQETQYF.

This clonotype was counted at least ten times. This chain links TRBV5-1 with TRBJ2-7; 13 positions agree with TRBD2. CDR3 length equals 15 residues. Looked up from germline, CDR1 is SGHRS and CDR2 is YFSETQ. J lost 6 bases, V lost 4 bases, and 7 bases had no gene match. Here the CDR3 reads CASSDRTSGGAEQYF. The CDR3 region has the DNA TGCGCCAGCAGCGATAGGACTAGCGGGGGTGCCGAGCAGTACTTC.

This clonotype was detected many times. The chain employs TRBV5-1 and TRBJ1-1; D is unresolved. Trimming pared 0 bases from V and 1 base from J, leaving 4 bases between. Germline V gene lookup returns CDR1 SGHRS and CDR2 YFSETQ. This CDR3 contains 13 residues. CDR3 coding DNA: TGCGCCAGCAGCTTGGCCACGAACACTGAAGCTTTCTTT. Amino acids: CASSLATNTEAFF.